The sequence of this T cell receptor (beta chain) was determined in a study of T cell responses to AZD1222 COVID-19 vaccine. Here immunoSEQ multiplex PCR was the method, and the copy in TCRdb shows in-frame clones only, minus some. The sample consists of 150,000 or so clones, more than 75% of them appearing once. This CDR3 comprises 15 residues. Germline V gene lookup returns CDR1 MGHRA and CDR2 YSYEKL. Trimming took 0 bases from V and 2 from J, leaving 10 bases between them. The chain carries TRBV4-1 and TRBJ1-1; D is unresolved. The receptor comes from an adult in good health. Material: peripheral blood, obtained on day 0 of AZD1222 vaccination. CDR3 region: CASSQDPGGNTEAFF. The DNA for the CDR3 is TGCGCCAGCAGCCAAGATCCGGGCGGTAACACTGAAGCTTTCTTT.